A single sample gave rise to the 27 T cell receptor beta chains below, sequenced in a study of post-analysis software for immune sequencing data. Study-wide findings and caveats: Controls showed lower frequencies than patients for five TRBV segments, and TRBV5-6, TRBV5-1 and TRBV20-1 were among these.

These receptors have no identified antigens. cDNA libraries for TCR beta contained unique molecular identifiers. TCRdb passed the PCR reads through MiXCR, listing each CDR3 protein once. The top ten clones hold about 1.8% of a sample with 550,000 to 700,000 distinct CDR3 sequences, around 40% of them seen once. Sequenced input: blood. These receptors originate from a girl between 5 and 17 years old with multiple sclerosis.

V is TRBV13 and J is TRBJ1-1, with 10 bases identical to TRBD1. V was pared by 4 bases and J by 1 base, with 6 bases of the junction left unmatched. The CDR3 has 16 residues. In germline, CDR1 is PRHDT, CDR2 FYEKMQ (reference sequence). The CDR3 sequence is CASSSGTGVRNTEAFF. The CDR3 DNA reads as TGTGCCAGCAGCTCCGGGACAGGGGTGCGGAACACTGAAGCTTTCTTT.

This clonotype was seen a few times. This chain uses TRBV27 with TRBJ2-1; D possibly matches TRBD1 or TRBD2 (5 bases each). V shed 5 bases and J shed 7 bases, with 18 bases lying between them. This CDR3 spans 15 amino acids. In germline, CDR1 is MNHEY, CDR2 SMNVEV (reference sequence). The CDR3 coding sequence is TGTGCCAGCAGTCCCCAATCAGGGTGGGGGAATGAGCAGTTCTTC. Its protein product is CASSPQSGWGNEQFF.

V and J are TRBV10-1 and TRBJ2-1; 15 bases agree with TRBD2. V shed 5 bases and J 7 bases; nucleotides not matched to a gene: 9. CDR1 and CDR2 from the germline V gene are WNHNN and SYGVQD (reference sequence). The CDR3 loop spans 17 amino acids. CDR3 protein: CASSNGTSGRKENEQFF. The DNA of the CDR3 is TGCGCCAGCAGTAACGGGACTAGCGGGAGGAAGGAAAATGAGCAGTTCTTC.

J is TRBJ1-5 and V is TRBV6-5; no firm D call. V dropped 2 bases and J dropped 6 bases, with 8 bases sitting between them. CDR1 is MNHEY and CDR2 is SVGAGI in the germline V gene. The CDR3 runs 13 residues. This chain's CDR3 is CASSYGFRQPQHF. The CDR3 DNA reads TGTGCCAGCAGTTACGGGTTCCGTCAGCCCCAGCATTTT.

This clonotype has more than one count but fewer than ten. The chain uses TRBV5-1 and TRBJ2-6; D gene unclear. Germline-derived CDR1 and CDR2 are SGHRS and YFSETQ. Trimming removed 0 bases at V and 2 bases at J, with 9 bases between. CDR3 length equals 16 residues. The CDR3 protein is CASSLVLGTGANVLTF. Here the CDR3 DNA reads TGCGCCAGCAGCTTGGTACTGGGGACTGGGGCCAACGTCCTGACTTTC.

This clonotype came up a few times. J is TRBJ1-2 and V is TRBV29-1; no definite D call. The CDR3 consists of 13 residues. Looked up from germline, CDR1 is SQVTM and CDR2 is ANQGSEA. Trimming cost V 0 bases and J 11 bases, with 16 bases left between them. The CDR3 loop is CSVEDHSFQEYTF. The DNA for the CDR3 is TGCAGCGTTGAAGATCATTCTTTTCAGGAATACACCTTC.

V and J are TRBV12-3 or TRBV12-4 and TRBJ2-5; D might be TRBD2 (7 bases). TRBJ2-4 matches the DNA end more closely, so the J call is doubtful. The CDR3 totals 14 residues. The DNA for the CDR3 is TGTGCCAGTGGAGGGGGACTATTCAAAAACATTCAGTACTTC. Amino acid sequence: CASGGGLFKNIQYF.

The chain uses TRBV12-3 or TRBV12-4 and TRBJ2-1; weak D call: TRBD1 (6 bases). The CDR3 loop spans 14 amino acids. The V and J ends lost 6 bases and 4 bases respectively, with 13 bases between them. CDR3 amino acids: CASSRSDRYNEQFF. CDR3 coding DNA: TGTGCCAGCAGCCGATCGGACAGATACAATGAGCAGTTCTTC.

The chain links TRBV12-3 or TRBV12-4 to TRBJ2-1, with 13 nucleotides matching TRBD2. This CDR3 has 16 residues. The V and J ends lost 0 bases and 8 bases, in that order; junction bases with no gene match: 4. The CDR3 DNA reads TGTGCCAGCAGTTTAGCGGGACTAGCGGGAAGGGATGAGCAGTTCTTC. As protein: CASSLAGLAGRDEQFF.

The chain uses TRBV6-5 and TRBJ2-1; D is unclear. This CDR3 spans 14 amino acids. The germline V gene encodes CDR1 MNHEY and CDR2 SVGAGI. V lost 3 bases and J 7 bases, leaving 13 bases between the germline ends. The CDR3 nucleotides are TGTGCCAGCAGTTATGATTCAGTAATGAATGAGCAGTTCTTC. Its protein product is CASSYDSVMNEQFF.

This chain links TRBV5-5 with TRBJ2-1; 9 positions match TRBD1. With V trimmed by 6 bases and J by 9 bases, 19 bases remained unmatched. The CDR3 spans 17 residues. Germline V CDR1 and CDR2: SGHKS, YYEKEE (reference sequence). The CDR3 reads CASTFPPGQGPQGEQFF. DNA of the CDR3: TGTGCCAGCACTTTCCCGCCGGGACAGGGCCCTCAGGGTGAGCAGTTCTTC.

The CDR3 DNA reads as TGTGCCAGCAGCGAAGGAGACAATGAGCAGTTCTTC. Translation gives CASSEGDNEQFF. The chain couples TRBV9 to TRBJ2-1; D remains unclear. There are 12 residues in the CDR3. V was pared by 3 bases and J by 5 bases, with 6 bases between. The germline V gene has CDR1 SGDLS and CDR2 YYNGEE.

This chain links TRBV30 with TRBJ2-5; TRBD2 matches 9 bases. The CDR3 extends over 12 amino acids. CDR1 and CDR2 (germline): GTSNPN, SVGIG (reference sequence). J was trimmed by 5 bases and V by 2 bases; bases with no gene match: 0. The CDR3 here is CAWSSGRETQYF. The DNA for the CDR3 is TGTGCCTGGAGTAGCGGGAGGGAGACCCAGTACTTC.

The chain links TRBV10-1 to TRBJ1-2; D unclear. Trimming shortened V by 3 bases and J by 7 bases, and 6 bases separated the two germline ends. The CDR3 extends over 11 amino acids. Germline V gives CDR1 WNHNN, CDR2 SYGVQD (reference sequence). The CDR3 protein is CASSDSTGYTF. CDR3 DNA sequence: TGCGCCAGCAGTGACAGCACTGGCTACACCTTC.

This clonotype has just a few counts. The V and J genes are TRBV20-1 and TRBJ2-7, with TRBD1 matching 10 bases. V was clipped by 6 bases and J by 1 base; unmatched bases: 3. The CDR3 extends over 13 amino acids. CDR1 DFQATT and CDR2 SNEGSKA come from the germline V gene (reference sequence). The CDR3 sequence is CSAGTGASYEQYF. The CDR3 DNA reads as TGCAGTGCGGGGACAGGGGCTTCCTACGAGCAGTACTTC.

In nucleotides, the CDR3 is TGTGCCAGCAGCGCCGACAGCTTAGACAATGAGCAGTTCTTC. Its protein is CASSADSLDNEQFF. This chain uses TRBV5-4 with TRBJ2-1, with TRBD1 as a possible D gene (5 bases). The germline gives CDR1 SGHNT, CDR2 YYREEE (reference sequence). With 4 bases removed from V and 5 bases from J, the gap between germline ends came to 13 bases. The CDR3 has 14 residues. Together with reference TRBV5-4 and TRBJ2-1, the CDR3 gives the full variable domain: ETGVTQSPTHLIKTRGQQVTLRCSSQSGHNTVSWYQQALGQGPQFIFQYYREEENGRGNFPPRFSGLQFPNYSSELNVNALELDDSALYLCASSADSLDNEQFFGPGTRLTVL.

This clonotype has a single count. The chain employs TRBV29-1 and TRBJ1-1; D is ambiguous. This CDR3 is 15 amino acids long. CDR1 and CDR2 (germline): SQVTM, ANQGSEA. V gave up 3 bases and J gave up 0 bases, with 14 bases separating them. The CDR3: CSVEVQERMNTEAFF. CDR3 nucleotide sequence: TGCAGCGTTGAGGTCCAGGAACGGATGAACACTGAAGCTTTCTTT.

This sequence joins TRBV6-5 and TRBJ2-7, with 7 nucleotides matching TRBD1. Germline CDR1 and CDR2: MNHEY and SVGAGI. Germline trimming cut 1 base from V and 0 bases from J; bases unmatched to any gene: 3. The CDR3 is 15 residues long. Here the CDR3 reads CASSYLGDSSYEQYF. The DNA for the CDR3 is TGTGCCAGCAGTTACTTGGGGGACAGCTCCTACGAGCAGTACTTC.

The chain carries TRBV12-3 or TRBV12-4 and TRBJ2-4; the D gene could be TRBD1 or TRBD2 (5 bases each). The DNA end is a closer match to TRBJ2-7, so the J assignment may be wrong. The CDR3 is made up of 15 amino acids. The CDR3 sequence is CASSFPEGRFHEQYF. Here the CDR3 DNA reads TGTGCCAGCAGTTTTCCTGAGGGGAGATTCCACGAGCAGTACTTC.

V gene TRBV25-1 combines with J gene TRBJ1-1; TRBD1 is a possible D gene (5 bases). Deletions cut 4 bases from V and 7 bases from J, with 13 bases between. This CDR3 is 13 amino acids long. Germline CDR1 reads MGHDK; CDR2 reads SYGVNS. The CDR3: CASSVAGTVEAFF. As DNA, the CDR3 is TGTGCCAGCAGTGTTGCCGGGACCGTTGAAGCTTTCTTT.

This clonotype was seen only a few times. The V gene is TRBV5-1, the J gene TRBJ1-2, with 10 nucleotides matching TRBD1. CDR1 is SGHRS, CDR2 YFSETQ, per germline. J was trimmed by 3 bases and V by 6 bases; bases with no gene match: 5. The CDR3 runs to 14 residues. Written as DNA, the CDR3 is TGCGCCAGCAAAGAGACAGGGGGCGACTATGGCTACACCTTC. Protein: CASKETGGDYGYTF.

This clonotype has only one observation. The rearrangement joins TRBV29-1 to TRBJ2-7; D may match TRBD1 or TRBD2 (6 bases each). From germline, CDR1 is SQVTM and CDR2 ANQGSEA. The CDR3 sequence is 15 residues long. Between the trimmed V and J ends, which lost 0 bases and 5 bases, there was a span of 17 bases. CDR3 sequence: CSVEETWGAKNEQYF. For the CDR3, the DNA is TGCAGCGTTGAAGAAACCTGGGGGGCCAAGAACGAGCAGTACTTC.

This clonotype was seen more than once but under ten times. The rearrangement links TRBV5-1 to TRBJ1-5; D remains unclear. The V gene's germline CDR1 is SGHRS and CDR2 YFSETQ. The CDR3 runs to 15 residues. Trimming took off 1 base at V and 5 bases at J, with 13 bases between the two ends. CDR3 residues: CASSLRPGRDQPQHF. CDR3 DNA sequence: TGCGCCAGCAGCTTGCGGCCAGGACGGGATCAGCCCCAGCATTTT.

This clonotype has a handful of counts. The chain combines TRBV5-1 with TRBJ2-7; D gene unclear. Germline CDR1 SGHRS, CDR2 YFSETQ. This CDR3 has 15 residues. V lost 4 bases and J 4 bases, leaving 18 bases between the germline ends. The CDR3 spells CASSEVGSSLYEQYF. The CDR3 DNA sequence: TGCGCCAGCAGCGAGGTTGGCAGCTCCTTATACGAGCAGTACTTC.

The chain uses TRBV5-1 and TRBJ1-6; D possibly corresponds to TRBD1 (6 bases). V lost 0 bases to trimming and J lost 7 bases, with 11 bases between them. Germline V CDR1 and CDR2: SGHRS, YFSETQ. This CDR3 is built from 15 residues. CDR3: CASSLDGGQNSPLHF. The CDR3 DNA follows: TGCGCCAGCAGCTTGGATGGGGGGCAAAATTCACCCCTCCACTTT.

This chain links TRBV10-3 with TRBJ1-5; no clear D gene. Germline V gene sequence: CDR1 ENHRY, CDR2 SYGVKD. This CDR3 is 15 amino acids long. V dropped 5 bases and J dropped 4 bases, with 15 bases sitting between them. CDR3 in amino acids: CAISPGVGKNQPQHF. The CDR3 DNA follows: TGTGCCATCAGTCCGGGAGTTGGGAAAAATCAGCCCCAGCATTTT.

This clonotype has a handful of counts. The chain recombines TRBV12-3 or TRBV12-4 with TRBJ2-7; D gene ambiguous. The CDR3 has 15 residues. Trimming took off 1 base at V and 3 bases at J, with 13 bases between the two ends. The DNA of the CDR3 is TGTGCCAGCAGTTTAGAGCGAATTATTATCTACGAGCAGTACTTC. It is translated as CASSLERIIIYEQYF.